A single sample gave rise to the 10 T cell receptor beta chains below, sequenced in a study of cytomegalovirus exposure and HLA in healthy donors. Sequencing used immunoSEQ multiplex PCR; TCRdb keeps in-frame clones, though not all of them. The sample shows 100,000 to 150,000 clones, 94% of them seen only once. The sample was PBMCs. The receptor set was obtained from a woman aged 18-35 years in good health and CMV-seronegative.

The CDR3 region has the DNA TGTGCCAGCAGTGAAGAACGAGGCAATCAGCCCCAGCATTTT. Its protein product is CASSEERGNQPQHF. This chain links TRBV2 with TRBJ1-5; D unresolved. Trimming removed 1 base from V and 2 bases from J, with 6 bases in between. The CDR3 spans 14 residues. Germline CDR1 reads SNHLY; CDR2 reads FYNNEI.

V is TRBV9 and J is TRBJ2-2; tentative D call: TRBD2 (7 bases). V lost 0 bases and J lost 5, with 14 bases in between. Germline CDR1 is SGDLS and CDR2 is YYNGEE. This CDR3 contains 16 residues. The CDR3 DNA reads as TGTGCCAGCAGCGTAGCGGCGGGGGCGATTACCGGGGAGCTGTTTTTT. This codes for CASSVAAGAITGELFF.

The genes are TRBV28 and TRBJ2-3; 10 bases fit TRBD2. CDR1 and CDR2 from the germline V gene are MDHEN and SYDVKM. The CDR3 is 20 residues long. The ends lost 1 base at V and 2 bases at J; junction bases unmatched: 15. CDR3 sequence reads: CASSLFGETSGYYSTDTQYF. The CDR3 nucleotides read TGTGCCAGCAGTTTATTTGGCGAGACTAGCGGGTACTATTCCACAGATACGCAGTATTTT.

This clone was observed once. The chain joins TRBV21-1 to TRBJ2-6; the table assigns TRBD1, which was not confirmed against the DNA. TRBV21-1 is listed as a pseudogene. The CDR3 loop spans 18 amino acids. The CDR3 here is CASSKTKEGDSGANVLTF. The CDR3 DNA reads as TGTGCCAGCAGCAAAACGAAAGAGGGGGACTCTGGGGCCAACGTCCTGACTTTC.

The V and J genes are TRBV27 and TRBJ2-4; TRBD2 matches at 11 bases. CDR3 length equals 16 residues. V trimming: 5 bases; J trimming: 0 bases; junction bases outside the gene matches: 3. The germline gives CDR1 MNHEY, CDR2 SMNVEV (reference sequence). DNA of the CDR3: TGTGCCAGCAGTCCGGGACTAGCGGTAGCCAAAAACATTCAGTACTTC. Translated, it gives CASSPGLAVAKNIQYF.

The chain uses TRBV7-3 and TRBJ2-3; D perhaps matches TRBD1 (6 bases). The CDR3 sequence is 15 residues long. Trimming removed 0 bases at V and 6 bases at J, with 13 bases between. Germline assignment: CDR1 SGHTA and CDR2 FQGTGA. CDR3 protein: CASSLTGATGDTQYF. CDR3 coding DNA: TGTGCCAGCAGCTTAACGGGGGCAACTGGGGATACGCAGTATTTT.

The chain carries TRBV28 and TRBJ2-1; TRBD2 agrees at 7 bases. This CDR3 is 12 amino acids long. V lost 4 bases, J lost 10 bases, and 4 bases stayed unmatched. CDR1 and CDR2 (germline): MDHEN, SYDVKM. CDR3 loop: CASSSSTSEQFF. CDR3 bases: TGTGCCAGCAGTTCGTCGACTAGCGAGCAGTTCTTC.

The CDR3 sequence is CASSETDRPYEQYF. The CDR3 DNA follows: TGCGCCAGCAGTGAGACCGACAGGCCCTACGAGCAGTACTTC. The V gene is TRBV10-1, the J gene TRBJ2-7; a possible D gene is TRBD1 (6 bases). The CDR3 extends over 14 amino acids. Trimming cost V 2 bases and J 2 bases, with 10 bases left between them. Germline V gives CDR1 WNHNN, CDR2 SYGVQD (reference sequence).

Regarding this clone: Other DNA variants within this sample encode the same CDR3. The chain is built from TRBV28 and TRBJ1-5; D is perhaps TRBD1 (6 bases). V was shortened by 3 bases and J by 7 bases, with 10 bases between the two germline ends. Germline V CDR1 and CDR2: MDHEN, SYDVKM. The CDR3 is 13 amino acids. The CDR3 region has the DNA TGTGCCAGCAGTTTGGGGGCTGGACAGCCCCAGCATTTT. Translated, it gives CASSLGAGQPQHF.

This chain joins TRBV27 and TRBJ2-7; tentatively, D is TRBD1 (6 bases). This CDR3 region has 12 residues. The germline V and J ends were trimmed by 8 bases and 2 bases, with 10 bases remaining between them. CDR1 is MNHEY, CDR2 SMNVEV, per germline (reference sequence). The CDR3 coding sequence is TGTGCCAGCGGGCAGGGGCCCTACGAGCAGTACTTC. Encoded protein: CASGQGPYEQYF.